This TCR beta chain was retrieved from a study of long-term antiretroviral therapy in people with HIV. The immunoSEQ assay was v3.0, run at survey level. Repertoires were generated with immunoSEQ multiplex PCR, while TCRdb's copy carries only in-frame clones and drops some. The sample lists about 16,000 clones; about 80% were seen once. Germline-derived CDR1 and CDR2 are LGHNA and YNFKEQ. Trimming cost V 3 bases and J 4 bases; bases outside gene matches: 2. The CDR3 loop spans 16 amino acids. In this sample, this clone turned up a few times. The chain is built from TRBV4-2 and TRBJ2-3, with TRBD2 matching 15 bases. This clonotype was sampled from a woman in her fifties or sixties with HIV. This sample comprised unsorted PBMCs, obtained 1.5 years before starting antiretroviral therapy. In DNA, the CDR3 is TGTGCCAGCAGCCAGCGGACTAGCGGGGGGGCAGATACGCAGTATTTT. Encoded protein: CASSQRTSGGADTQYF.